The 13 T cell receptor beta chains presented below share a single source sample, sequenced in a study of blood T cell repertoires in COVID-19. Here immunoSEQ multiplex PCR was the method, and the copy in TCRdb shows in-frame clones only, minus some. The sample lists around 66,000 clones, roughly 78% seen once, with 8.5% to 10% in the top ten. Sequences were obtained from peripheral blood. Receptors originate from a human donor in a cohort sampled during active COVID-19.

The chain recombines TRBV28 with TRBJ2-1; D remains unclear. This CDR3 has 11 amino acids. The germline CDR1 and CDR2 sequences are MDHEN and SYDVKM. Trimming removed 7 bases at V and 4 bases at J, with 5 bases between. The CDR3, as DNA: TGTGCCAGCACCCTATACAATGAGCAGTTCTTC. Translating it yields CASTLYNEQFF.

V is TRBV7-8 and J is TRBJ2-7; possible D gene TRBD2, 6 bases. Deletions cut 4 bases from V and 5 bases from J, with 21 bases between. There are 16 residues in the CDR3. The germline CDR1 and CDR2 sequences are SGHVS and FQNEAQ. CDR3 protein: CASSSNRDLLLDEQYF. CDR3 in DNA: TGTGCCAGCAGCTCCAACCGGGACTTGCTTTTGGACGAGCAGTACTTC.

The chain couples TRBV28 to TRBJ2-7, with no clear D. The CDR3 loop spans 12 amino acids. Germline V gene lookup returns CDR1 MDHEN and CDR2 SYDVKM. Trimming took 4 bases from V and 3 from J, leaving 7 bases between them. The CDR3 spells CASSSAYYEQYF. CDR3 DNA: TGTGCCAGCAGTTCTGCGTACTACGAGCAGTACTTC.

Comment on this clone: Other DNA sequences from this sample encode an identical CDR3 as well. The rearrangement links TRBV9 to TRBJ2-3; tentatively, D is TRBD2 (6 bases). The CDR3 contains 14 residues. Germline CDR1 and CDR2: SGDLS and YYNGEE. The ends were cut back, 0 bases at V and 4 bases at J, with 9 bases in the middle. The CDR3 region is CASSVDGRADTQYF. The CDR3 DNA sequence: TGTGCCAGCAGCGTAGACGGGAGAGCAGATACGCAGTATTTT. The full variable domain, completed using reference TRBV9 and TRBJ2-3, is DSGVTQTPKHLITATGQRVTLRCSPRSGDLSVYWYQQSLDQGLQFLIQYYNGEERAKGNILERFSAQQFPDLHSELNLSSLELGDSALYFCASSVDGRADTQYFGPGTRLTVL.

This chain joins TRBV10-3 and TRBJ1-6, with TRBD1 identical over 7 bases. CDR3 length: 12 amino acids. CDR1 is ENHRY, CDR2 SYGVKD, per germline. The trim removed 9 bases at V and 7 bases at J, leaving 3 bases unmatched. The CDR3 coding sequence is TGTGCCATAGGACAGGCGAATTCACCCCTCCACTTT. Amino acid sequence: CAIGQANSPLHF.

The rearrangement joins TRBV19 to TRBJ2-2; the D is unclear. Germline V gene data show CDR1 as LNHDA and CDR2 as SQIVND (reference sequence). V was pared by 5 bases and J by 4 bases, with 20 bases between. This CDR3 contains 17 residues. The CDR3, as DNA: TGTGCCAGTAGTGAACGGTCCAGGTCCTTTGGCACCGGGGAGCTGTTTTTT. It codes for CASSERSRSFGTGELFF.

This chain uses TRBV15 with TRBJ2-3; 15 nucleotides agree with TRBD2. Looked up from germline, CDR1 is LNHNV and CDR2 is YYDKDF (reference sequence). This CDR3 has 19 amino acids. The trim removed 2 bases at V and 4 bases at J, leaving 10 bases unmatched. For the CDR3, the DNA is TGTGCCACCAGCAGACGGGGACTAGCGGGAGGAAGGGGGCCAGATACGCAGTATTTT. Translation: CATSRRGLAGGRGPDTQYF.

The rearrangement joins TRBV5-1 to TRBJ2-7; 11 nucleotides match TRBD1. From germline, CDR1 is SGHRS and CDR2 YFSETQ. The J segment lost 3 bases and the V segment lost 7 bases, leaving 6 bases of the junction unmatched. The CDR3 consists of 14 residues. The CDR3 reads CASWTGGSIYEQYF. As DNA, the CDR3 is TGCGCCAGCTGGACAGGGGGCTCCATCTACGAGCAGTACTTC.

The genes are TRBV5-1 and TRBJ2-2; D ambiguous. With 4 bases removed from V and 3 bases from J, the gap between germline ends came to 13 bases. This CDR3 spans 15 amino acids. CDR1 is SGHRS, CDR2 YFSETQ, per germline. The CDR3 reads CASSPSASYTGELFF. The CDR3 DNA is TGCGCCAGCAGCCCCTCCGCCAGTTACACCGGGGAGCTGTTTTTT.

The V gene is TRBV28, the J gene TRBJ1-5; D unclear. This CDR3 region has 14 residues. The germline CDR1 and CDR2 sequences are MDHEN and SYDVKM. The CDR3 DNA follows: TGTGCGGCGGCCCTGGGTCGATTCTATCAGCCCCAGCATTTT. It yields the protein CAAALGRFYQPQHF. The whole variable domain, filled in from reference TRBV28 and TRBJ1-5, reads DVKVTQSSRYLVKRTGEKVFLECVQDMDHENMFWYRQDPGLGLRLIYFSYDVKMKEKGDIPEGYSVSREKKERFSLILESASTNQTSMYLCAAALGRFYQPQHFGDGTRLSIL.

The chain joins TRBV7-3 to TRBJ2-5, with D perhaps TRBD1 (6 bases). Per the germline V gene, CDR1 is SGHTA and CDR2 is FQGTGA. CDR3 length: 13 amino acids. The ends were cut back, 3 bases at V and 4 bases at J, with 9 bases in the middle. CDR3 nucleotides: TGTGCCAGCAGCTTGCGAGGGGGAGAGACCCAGTACTTC. This encodes CASSLRGGETQYF.

This clone was seen more than once but under ten times. The V call is TRBV19, the J call TRBJ2-1; the D gene is possibly TRBD1 (5 bases). The germline V gene has CDR1 LNHDA and CDR2 SQIVND (reference sequence). The CDR3 sequence is 15 residues long. The ends were cut back, 3 bases at V and 8 bases at J, with 17 bases in the middle. The CDR3 protein is CASSMGPPGPDEQFF. The CDR3 nucleotides are TGTGCCAGTAGTATGGGGCCTCCGGGTCCCGATGAGCAGTTCTTC. Full variable domain (outside the CDR3, taken from reference TRBV19 and TRBJ2-1): DGGITQSPKYLFRKEGQNVTLSCEQNLNHDAMYWYRQDPGQGLRLIYYSQIVNDFQKGDIAEGYSVSREKKESFPLTVTSAQKNPTAFYLCASSMGPPGPDEQFFGPGTRLTVL.

For the CDR3, the DNA is TGTGCCAGCAGTAGGAGGGGCGGATACGAGCAGTACTTC. It yields the protein CASSRRGGYEQYF. The V and J genes are TRBV28 and TRBJ2-7; possible D gene TRBD2, 6 bases. The ends were cut back, 5 bases at V and 4 bases at J, with 12 bases in the middle. CDR3 size: 13 residues. Germline V CDR1 and CDR2: MDHEN, SYDVKM.